A single sample gave rise to the 9 T cell receptor beta chains below, sequenced in a study of T cells in Graves' hyperthyroidism and ophthalmopathy. TCR beta CDR3 regions were amplified from RNA. HTBI primers were the set used in a first-round RT-PCR of the TCR CDR3. TCRdb reanalysed the multiplex PCR reads using MiXCR and keeps one entry per CDR3 protein. Among about 690,000 distinct CDR3 sequences listed, 15% to 20% were seen once. The specimen was blood. Receptors were obtained from a man aged 50-59 years with Graves' hyperthyroidism.

Many counts were recorded for this clonotype. The V call is TRBV7-2, the J call TRBJ1-2, with D maybe TRBD1 (5 bases). Germline values: CDR1 SGHTA, CDR2 FQGNSA. CDR3 length: 13 residues. Between the trimmed V and J ends, which lost 3 bases and 3 bases, there was a span of 8 bases. The CDR3 reads CASSFGHDYGYTF. The CDR3 DNA is TGTGCCAGCAGCTTCGGACACGACTATGGCTACACCTTC.

This clonotype was observed a few times. The V gene is TRBV6-2 or TRBV6-3, the J gene TRBJ1-5, with D maybe TRBD1 (5 bases). Germline V lookup: CDR1 MNHEY, CDR2 SVGEGT. The V end was cut by 5 bases, the J end by 8 bases, with 19 bases between. The CDR3 spans 15 residues. The CDR3 region is CASSVLTVLFEPQHF. The CDR3 DNA follows: TGTGCCAGCAGTGTCCTGACAGTCTTATTTGAGCCCCAGCATTTT.

The V gene is TRBV10-1, the J gene TRBJ2-1, with D unresolved. Germline V gene lookup returns CDR1 WNHNN and CDR2 SYGVQD (reference sequence). The germline V and J ends were trimmed by 7 bases and 0 bases, with 16 bases remaining between them. This CDR3 spans 16 amino acids. In nucleotides, the CDR3 is TGCGCCAGCATTCCGCCCAATGGTAGCTCCTACAATGAGCAGTTCTTC. It codes for CASIPPNGSSYNEQFF.

This clonotype was observed many times. The V call is TRBV6-1, the J call TRBJ1-1; D unclear. The CDR3 runs 16 residues. Germline-derived CDR1 and CDR2 are MNHNS and SASEGT. Between the trimmed V and J ends, which lost 6 bases and 0 bases, there was a span of 17 bases. CDR3 nucleotide sequence: TGTGCCAGCAGGCACCGTCCTACTGGGATGAACACTGAAGCTTTCTTT. This translates into CASRHRPTGMNTEAFF.

The sample holds a few counts of this clonotype. The chain uses TRBV2 and TRBJ2-1; TRBD2 agrees at 11 bases. The germline CDR1 and CDR2 sequences are SNHLY and FYNNEI. This CDR3 is 18 amino acids long. V gave up 2 bases and J gave up 2 bases; unmatched junction bases: 8. CDR3 sequence (DNA): TGTGCCAGCAGTGAATATACTAGCGGGAGCTACCCCTACAATGAGCAGTTCTTC. Amino acids: CASSEYTSGSYPYNEQFF.

This clonotype was recorded many times. The chain joins TRBV28 to TRBJ1-4, with a tentative D call TRBD1 (6 bases). The germline V gene has CDR1 MDHEN and CDR2 SYDVKM. Trimming took off 8 bases at V and 7 bases at J, with 11 bases between the two ends. CDR3 length: 12 amino acids. CDR3 nucleotides: TGTGCCAGCCGTACAGGGCCTGAAAAACTGTTTTTT. It yields the protein CASRTGPEKLFF.

The V and J genes are TRBV29-1 and TRBJ2-5; 7 nucleotides match TRBD2. The CDR3 totals 13 residues. Germline CDR1 reads SQVTM; CDR2 reads ANQGSEA. V shed 5 bases, J shed 4 bases, and the junction held 7 bases outside the gene matches. CDR3 bases: TGCAGCGTTCTGGGGGGGGTCGTAGAGACCCAGTACTTC. It yields the protein CSVLGGVVETQYF.

This clonotype was seen many times. CDR3 sequence (DNA): TGTGCCAGCAGTGAAGCGGGATTTAGCTCCTACGAGCAGTACTTC. Protein product: CASSEAGFSSYEQYF. This sequence joins TRBV2 and TRBJ2-7; no firm D call. Deletions cut 0 bases from V and 0 bases from J, with 9 bases between. Germline V lookup: CDR1 SNHLY, CDR2 FYNNEI. The CDR3 consists of 15 residues.

The V gene is TRBV5-4, the J gene TRBJ2-3; 9 nucleotides agree with TRBD2. Germline CDR1 reads SGHNT; CDR2 reads YYREEE (reference sequence). This CDR3 is built from 16 residues. The trim removed 2 bases at V and 1 base at J, leaving 5 bases unmatched. CDR3: CASSFRLAVGTDTQYF. CDR3 DNA: TGTGCCAGCAGCTTTAGACTAGCGGTAGGCACAGATACGCAGTATTTT.